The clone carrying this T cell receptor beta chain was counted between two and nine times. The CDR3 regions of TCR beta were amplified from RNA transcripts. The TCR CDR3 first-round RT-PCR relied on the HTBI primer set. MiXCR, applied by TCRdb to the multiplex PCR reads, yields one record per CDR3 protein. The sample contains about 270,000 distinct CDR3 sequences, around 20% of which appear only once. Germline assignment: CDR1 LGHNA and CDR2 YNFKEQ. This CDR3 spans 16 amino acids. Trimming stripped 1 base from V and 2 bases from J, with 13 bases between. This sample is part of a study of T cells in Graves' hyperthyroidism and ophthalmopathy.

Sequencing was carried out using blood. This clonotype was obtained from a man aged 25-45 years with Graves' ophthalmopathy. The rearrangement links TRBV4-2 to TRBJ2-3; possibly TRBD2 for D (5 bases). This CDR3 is CASSQVGAENTDTQYF. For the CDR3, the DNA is TGTGCCAGCAGCCAAGTCGGAGCGGAAAACACAGATACGCAGTATTTT.